This TCR beta chain was recorded in a study of blood T cell repertoires in COVID-19. The method was immunoSEQ multiplex PCR; TCRdb's version includes in-frame clones alone and lacks a portion of them. This table holds 40,000 to 45,000 clones, around nine tenths found once. Seattle's cohort entered during active infection and was followed longitudinally. The CDR3 consists of 15 residues. Germline V lookup: CDR1 KGHSH, CDR2 LQKENI. Trimming removed 1 base from V and 10 bases from J, with 18 bases in between. Sequencing was done on a sample of peripheral blood. This chain uses TRBV18 with TRBJ2-3; D is possibly TRBD2 (6 bases). The TCR comes from a man in his forties with COVID-19, enrolled during active disease. The CDR3 spells CASSPLGEFGTPQYF. The CDR3 DNA follows: TGTGCCAGCTCACCACTCGGGGAATTTGGGACTCCGCAGTATTTT.